The T cell receptor beta chain described here comes from a study of T-cell memory formation after mild COVID-19. The CDR3 consists of 15 residues. Trimming pared 5 bases from V and 1 base from J, leaving 14 bases between. The germline CDR1 and CDR2 sequences are MNHEY and SVGAGI. TCRdb reprocessed the 5' RACE reads with MiXCR, giving one entry per CDR3 protein. The sample includes roughly 180,000 distinct CDR3 sequences, 11% of them seen just once. Sequencing was done on a sample of PBMCs or a T cell subset sorted from them (not recorded which). This receptor was obtained from a man aged 18 to 30 who had mild COVID-19 (a few samples of this study predate the infection). Cell type and time point are not known. The chain combines TRBV6-5 with TRBJ1-1; perhaps TRBD1 as D (6 bases). DNA for the CDR3: TGTGCCAGCAGTACACGACAGGCCGGGAACACTGAAGCTTTCTTT. Protein product: CASSTRQAGNTEAFF.